The T cell receptor beta chain under discussion was sequenced for a study of blood T cell repertoires in COVID-19. Study-wide context: The United States, Italy and Spain supplied acute and convalescent COVID-19 samples.

Clones were sequenced by immunoSEQ multiplex PCR, and TCRdb holds only the in-frame ones, with some missing. This sample has approximately 300,000 clones, with about 92% found just once. The germline V gene has CDR1 SGHTA and CDR2 FQGTGA. V dropped 5 bases and J dropped 2; count of bases not matched to a gene: 4. The CDR3 contains 15 residues. The rearrangement uses TRBV7-3 and TRBJ2-1; TRBD1 matches at 9 bases. Sequencing was carried out using PBMCs or T cells enriched from blood (not recorded which). This TCR was sampled from a man in his 60s who had recovered from COVID-19. The CDR3 DNA follows: TGTGCCAGCAGCGAAACAGGGGGCCCCTACAATGAGCAGTTCTTC. This translates into CASSETGGPYNEQFF.